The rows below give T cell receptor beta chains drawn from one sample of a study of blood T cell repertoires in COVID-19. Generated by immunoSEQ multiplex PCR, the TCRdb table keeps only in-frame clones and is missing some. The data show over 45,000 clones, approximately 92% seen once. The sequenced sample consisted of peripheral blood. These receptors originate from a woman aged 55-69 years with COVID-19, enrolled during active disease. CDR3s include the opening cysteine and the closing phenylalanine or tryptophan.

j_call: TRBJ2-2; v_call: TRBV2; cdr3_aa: CASNGLAGATGELFF
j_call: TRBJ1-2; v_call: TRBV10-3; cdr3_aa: CAISDSGTVGVGYGYTF
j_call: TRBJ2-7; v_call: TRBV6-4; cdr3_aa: CASSGTYRASYEQYF
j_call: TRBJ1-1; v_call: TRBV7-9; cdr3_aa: CASSRGKWDTEAFF
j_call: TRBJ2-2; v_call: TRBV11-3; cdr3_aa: CASSLDPSAGELFF
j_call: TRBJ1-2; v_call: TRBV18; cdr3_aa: CASSYAPGQVHTF
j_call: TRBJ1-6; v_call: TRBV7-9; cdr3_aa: CASSPSGTGAPPLHF
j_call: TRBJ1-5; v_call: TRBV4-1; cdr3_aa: CASSQRSGGPQHF
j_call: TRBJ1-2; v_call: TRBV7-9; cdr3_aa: CASSPPWADYGYTF
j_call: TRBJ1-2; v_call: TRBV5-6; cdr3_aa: CASSLEAGYTF
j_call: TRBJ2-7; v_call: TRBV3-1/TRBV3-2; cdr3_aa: CASSGQAFSYEQYF
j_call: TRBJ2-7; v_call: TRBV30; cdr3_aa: CAWSLSGRGYEQYF
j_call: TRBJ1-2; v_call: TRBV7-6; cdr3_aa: CASSLGLGQEGYTF
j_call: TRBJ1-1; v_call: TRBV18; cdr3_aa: CASSPLDGGTNTEAFF
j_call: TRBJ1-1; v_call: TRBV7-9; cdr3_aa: CASSSSSGGTEAFF
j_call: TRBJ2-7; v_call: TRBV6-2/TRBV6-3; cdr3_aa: CASSSPTRTGYEQYF
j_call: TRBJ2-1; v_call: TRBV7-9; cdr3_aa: CASSLGGPSNEQFF
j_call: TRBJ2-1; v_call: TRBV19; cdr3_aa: CASSLSGTGFNEQFF
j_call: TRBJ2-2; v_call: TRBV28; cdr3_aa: CASSLTSGANTGELFF
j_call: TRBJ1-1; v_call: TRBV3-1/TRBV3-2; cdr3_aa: CASSQDLQVITEAFF
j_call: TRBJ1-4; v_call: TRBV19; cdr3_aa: CASSLYGFPNEKLFF
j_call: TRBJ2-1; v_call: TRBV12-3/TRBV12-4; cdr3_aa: CASRLGPYNEQFF
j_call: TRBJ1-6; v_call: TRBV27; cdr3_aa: CASSLTGQPYNSPLHF
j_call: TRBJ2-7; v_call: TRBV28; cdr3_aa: CASSSGQGINEQYF
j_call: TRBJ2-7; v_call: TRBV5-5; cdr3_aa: CASSSGLAGGEQYF
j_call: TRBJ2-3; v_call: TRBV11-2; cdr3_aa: CASSSRGDTQYF
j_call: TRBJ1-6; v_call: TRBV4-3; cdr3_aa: CASSHGRDRDSPLHF
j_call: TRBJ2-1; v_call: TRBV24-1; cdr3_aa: CATSEGLANYNEQFF
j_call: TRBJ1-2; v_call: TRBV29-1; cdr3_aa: CSAAPGTGGYGYTF
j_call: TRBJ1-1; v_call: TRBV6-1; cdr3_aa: CASSEAGREAFF
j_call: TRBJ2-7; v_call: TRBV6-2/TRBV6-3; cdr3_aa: CASSYPDSSGYEQYF
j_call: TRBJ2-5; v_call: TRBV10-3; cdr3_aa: CAIRGAGGVDQYF
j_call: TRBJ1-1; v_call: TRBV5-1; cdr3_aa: CASSLAWGGNTEAFF
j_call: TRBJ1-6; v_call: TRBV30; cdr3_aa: CAWSVSGSPLHF
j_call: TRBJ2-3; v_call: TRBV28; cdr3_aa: CASTIGGAAATDTQYF
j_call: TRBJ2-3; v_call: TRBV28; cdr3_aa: CASSLTGTLTDTQYF
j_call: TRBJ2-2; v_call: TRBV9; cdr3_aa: CASSAANTGELFF
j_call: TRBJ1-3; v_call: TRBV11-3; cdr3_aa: CASSRGGKNTIYF
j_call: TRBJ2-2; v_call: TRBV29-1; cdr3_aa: CSVDLQGSGELFF
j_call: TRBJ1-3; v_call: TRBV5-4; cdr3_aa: CASSLGAKGFTIYF
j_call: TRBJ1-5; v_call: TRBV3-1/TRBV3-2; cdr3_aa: CASSQRGWDQPQHF
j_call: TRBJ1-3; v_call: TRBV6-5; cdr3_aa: CASRTGFAGNTIYF
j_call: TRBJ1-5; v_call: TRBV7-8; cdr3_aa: CASSSGQATNQPQHF